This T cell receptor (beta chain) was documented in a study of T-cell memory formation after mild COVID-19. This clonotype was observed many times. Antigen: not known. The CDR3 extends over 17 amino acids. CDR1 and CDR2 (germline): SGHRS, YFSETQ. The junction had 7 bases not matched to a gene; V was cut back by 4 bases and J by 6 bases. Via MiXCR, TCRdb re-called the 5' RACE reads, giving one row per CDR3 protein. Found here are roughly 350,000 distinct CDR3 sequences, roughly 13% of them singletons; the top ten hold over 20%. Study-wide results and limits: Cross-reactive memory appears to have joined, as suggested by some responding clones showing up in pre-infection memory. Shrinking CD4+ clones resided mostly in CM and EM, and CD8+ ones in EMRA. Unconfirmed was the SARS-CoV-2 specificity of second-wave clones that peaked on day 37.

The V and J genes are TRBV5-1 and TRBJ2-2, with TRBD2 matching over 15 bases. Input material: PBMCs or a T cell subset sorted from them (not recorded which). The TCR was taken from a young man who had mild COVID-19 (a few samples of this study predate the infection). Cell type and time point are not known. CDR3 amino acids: CASSRTSGGARAGELFF. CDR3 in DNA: TGCGCCAGCAGCCGGACTAGCGGGGGGGCCCGAGCCGGGGAGCTGTTTTTT.